One and the same sample provided the 12 T cell receptor beta chains below, sequenced in a study of blood T cell repertoires in COVID-19. TCRdb's table, derived via immunoSEQ multiplex PCR, lists solely in-frame clones and lacks some. The table includes hundreds of thousands of clones, around 90% detected once. Sequenced input: PBMCs or T cells enriched from blood (not recorded which). Every receptor here comes from a woman younger than 35 with acute COVID-19.

The V gene is TRBV9, the J gene TRBJ2-5, with TRBD2 identical over 8 bases. Germline V CDR1 and CDR2: SGDLS, YYNGEE. CDR3 length: 16 amino acids. V shed 0 bases, J shed 5 bases, and the junction held 9 bases outside the gene matches. CDR3 region: CASSVESSGAGETQYF. CDR3 nucleotide sequence: TGTGCCAGCAGCGTAGAAAGTAGCGGGGCGGGCGAGACCCAGTACTTC.

V is TRBV2 and J is TRBJ1-5; no definite D call. The CDR3 runs to 13 residues. Germline CDR1 is SNHLY and CDR2 is FYNNEI. V lost 5 bases and J 11 bases, leaving 16 bases between the germline ends. The DNA of the CDR3 is TGTGCCAGCAGTTCTCGACAAGCCCTAACCCAGCATTTT. Translating it yields CASSSRQALTQHF.

J is TRBJ2-5 and V is TRBV20-1, with a tentative D call TRBD2 (5 bases). Trimming left V 5 bases short and J 4 bases short, with 8 bases between. Germline V gives CDR1 DFQATT, CDR2 SNEGSKA (reference sequence). CDR3 length: 11 amino acids. The CDR3 loop is CSAETIETQYF. The DNA of the CDR3 is TGCAGTGCTGAGACTATAGAGACCCAGTACTTC.

This rearrangement joins TRBV2 to TRBJ2-7; maybe TRBD1 (5 bases). The CDR3 runs to 13 residues. V shed 10 bases and J shed 4 bases, with 17 bases lying between them. The germline V gene encodes CDR1 SNHLY and CDR2 FYNNEI. CDR3 sequence reads: CATKSARVYEQYF. The CDR3 DNA is TGTGCCACTAAATCCGCCAGGGTTTACGAGCAGTACTTC.

The chain combines TRBV5-1 with TRBJ2-5; D possibly corresponds to TRBD1 (6 bases). CDR1 is SGHRS and CDR2 is YFSETQ in the germline V gene. V lost 9 bases and J lost 0, with 9 bases in between. The CDR3 is made up of 12 amino acids. Written as DNA, the CDR3 is TGCGCCACTAGGGGGAACCAAGAGACCCAGTACTTC. Translated, it gives CATRGNQETQYF.

This clone has only one observation. This sequence joins TRBV4-1 and TRBJ2-3, with TRBD1 matching over 9 bases. The CDR3 is made up of 16 amino acids. V gave up 4 bases and J gave up 5 bases; unmatched junction bases: 10. Germline CDR1 reads MGHRA; CDR2 reads YSYEKL. The CDR3 region is CASSPGQGRGKDTQYF. The DNA of the CDR3 is TGCGCCAGCAGCCCGGGACAGGGAAGGGGCAAAGATACGCAGTATTTT.

A single count supports this clone. This rearrangement joins TRBV19 to TRBJ2-7; D might be TRBD1 (5 bases). V lost 3 bases and J lost 0, with 12 bases in between. The CDR3 has 15 residues. Per germline, CDR1 LNHDA and CDR2 SQIVND (reference sequence). CDR3: CASSIGDDSSYEQYF. In nucleotides, the CDR3 is TGTGCCAGTAGTATTGGCGACGACAGCTCCTACGAGCAGTACTTC.

The DNA of the CDR3 is TGTGCCAGCAGCTCAATACGCCGGGACAGGCCTTATAATTCACCCCTCCACTTT. Its translation: CASSSIRRDRPYNSPLHF. J is TRBJ1-6 and V is TRBV11-2; TRBD1 aligns across 8 bases. Germline V gene data show CDR1 as SGHAT and CDR2 as FQNNGV. CDR3 length: 18 residues. J was trimmed by 4 bases and V by 4 bases; bases with no gene match: 12.

The chain's CDR3 is CASSPPTVRTGELFF. The DNA of the CDR3 is TGTGCCAGCAGTCCCCCGACAGTACGAACCGGGGAGCTGTTTTTT. The chain uses TRBV6-7 and TRBJ2-2; maybe TRBD1 (5 bases). TRBV6-7 is an ORF; its function is uncertain. Trimming took off 5 bases at V and 5 bases at J, with 15 bases between the two ends. This CDR3 has 15 amino acids.

The J gene is TRBJ1-4, the V gene TRBV5-1, with 7 bases lining up with TRBD1. This CDR3 comprises 19 residues. V trimming: 3 bases; J trimming: 0 bases; junction bases outside the gene matches: 14. Germline V gene lookup returns CDR1 SGHRS and CDR2 YFSETQ. CDR3 coding DNA: TGCGCCAGCAGCTCAAGCGCGGACAGGAACCGCTCAACTAATGAAAAACTGTTTTTT. Translation: CASSSSADRNRSTNEKLFF.

The chain employs TRBV7-3 and TRBJ2-1, with 12 bases aligning to TRBD2. The CDR3 sequence is 14 residues long. V lost 4 bases and J lost 6; bases outside the gene matches: 1. Germline-derived CDR1 and CDR2 are SGHTA and FQGTGA. The CDR3 is CASSSSGGANEQFF. CDR3 sequence (DNA): TGTGCCAGCAGCTCTAGCGGGGGGGCCAATGAGCAGTTCTTC.

The J gene is TRBJ1-2, the V gene TRBV28; 7 positions match TRBD1. Trimming removed 6 bases from V and 4 bases from J; junction bases left unmatched: 11. The germline CDR1 and CDR2 sequences are MDHEN and SYDVKM. CDR3 length: 15 amino acids. This CDR3 is CASRPATGSIYGYTF. The DNA of the CDR3 is TGTGCCAGCAGACCCGCGACAGGGAGTATCTATGGCTACACCTTC.